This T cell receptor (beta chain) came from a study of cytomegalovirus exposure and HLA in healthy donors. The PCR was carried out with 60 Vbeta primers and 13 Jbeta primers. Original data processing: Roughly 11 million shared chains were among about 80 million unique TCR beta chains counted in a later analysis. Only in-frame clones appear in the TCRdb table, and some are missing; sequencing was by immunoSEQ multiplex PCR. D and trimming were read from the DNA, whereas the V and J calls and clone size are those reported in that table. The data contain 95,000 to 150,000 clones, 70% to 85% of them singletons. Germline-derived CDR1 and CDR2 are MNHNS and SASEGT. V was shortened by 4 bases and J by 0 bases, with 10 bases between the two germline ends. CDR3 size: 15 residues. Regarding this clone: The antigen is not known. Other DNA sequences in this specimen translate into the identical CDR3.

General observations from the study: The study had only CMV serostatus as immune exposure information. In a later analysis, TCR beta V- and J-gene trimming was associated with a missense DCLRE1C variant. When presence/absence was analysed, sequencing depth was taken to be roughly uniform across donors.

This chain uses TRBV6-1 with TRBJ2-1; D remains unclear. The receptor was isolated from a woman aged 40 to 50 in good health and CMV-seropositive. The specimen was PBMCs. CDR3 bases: TGTGCCAGCAGTGTCGGAAGAGGCTCCTACAATGAGCAGTTCTTC. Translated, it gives CASSVGRGSYNEQFF.